This T cell receptor beta chain appears in the sequencing data of a study of regulatory T cells in long-lasting Graves disease. Study conclusions and caveats: Persistent Graves' patients possessed reduced TCR diversity relative to recently diagnosed ones. Results may be inaccurate due to the small sample size.

The CDR3 covers 15 residues. The J segment lost 6 bases and the V segment lost 7 bases, leaving 11 bases of the junction unmatched. CDR1 MDHEN and CDR2 SYDVKM come from the germline V gene. This clonotype was seen many times. Its antigen is unknown. Documented time point: newly diagnosed GD, antithyroid drugs for less than 3 months. RNA extracted from PBMCs served as the sequencing template. American Thyroid Association guidelines were used to diagnose Graves' disease. Relying on iRepertoire HTBI primers and Arm-PCR of CDR3 regions, the team built TCR beta libraries. TCRdb independently ran MiXCR on the multiplex PCR reads; one entry per CDR3 protein. The profile shows approximately 300,000 distinct CDR3 sequences, 15% to 20% of them singletons.

This clonotype was sampled from a female donor with Graves disease. The V call is TRBV28, the J call TRBJ2-7; 11 bases map to TRBD1. Sequencing used peripheral blood mononuclear cells (PBMCs), obtained at new diagnosis, from a patient treated with antithyroid drugs. This chain's CDR3 is CASTLPGQGDGEQYF. The CDR3 DNA reads TGTGCCAGCACCTTACCGGGACAGGGGGATGGCGAGCAGTACTTC.